The clone carrying this T cell receptor beta chain was counted only a few times. Its antigen remains unknown. This sample is part of a study of T-cell memory formation after mild COVID-19. Study overall: Across donors, TCR clusters were largely donor specific.

CDR3 size: 13 residues. CDR1 is SQVTM and CDR2 is ANQGSEA in the germline V gene. With 6 bases removed from V and 5 bases from J, the gap between germline ends came to 13 bases. Notes on the study in general: Whether day 37 second-wave clones are SARS-CoV-2-specific was not confirmed. Clones that contracted clustered mainly in CM and EM if CD4+ and in EMRA if CD8+. CD4/CD8 balance characterized clones contracting day 15 to 85, and CD4+ skew characterized later expanders.

From the 5' RACE reads, TCRdb called clonotypes with MiXCR, one entry per CDR3 protein. The repertoire consists of fewer than 350,000 distinct CDR3 sequences, with approximately 19% occurring once and the leading ten covering roughly 23%. This clonotype was obtained from a man aged 18 to 30 who had mild COVID-19 (a few samples of this study predate the infection). Cell type and time point are not known. Input material: PBMCs or a T cell subset sorted from them (not recorded which). V is TRBV29-1 and J is TRBJ1-4; D gene uncertain. The DNA for the CDR3 is TGCAGCGTCCCGGGCCATGGAAATGAAAAACTGTTTTTT. Translating it yields CSVPGHGNEKLFF.